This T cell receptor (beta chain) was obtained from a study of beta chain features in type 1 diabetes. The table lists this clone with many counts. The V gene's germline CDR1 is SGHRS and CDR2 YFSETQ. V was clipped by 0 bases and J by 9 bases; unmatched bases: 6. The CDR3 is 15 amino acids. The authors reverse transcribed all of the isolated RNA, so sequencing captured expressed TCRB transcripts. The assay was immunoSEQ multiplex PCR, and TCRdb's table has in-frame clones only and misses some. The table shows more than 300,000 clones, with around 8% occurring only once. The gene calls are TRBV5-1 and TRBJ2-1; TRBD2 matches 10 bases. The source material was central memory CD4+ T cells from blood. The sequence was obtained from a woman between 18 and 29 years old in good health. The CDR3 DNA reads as TGCGCCAGCAGCTTGGCTAGCGGGAGTTCACGTGAGCAGTTCTTC. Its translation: CASSLASGSSREQFF.